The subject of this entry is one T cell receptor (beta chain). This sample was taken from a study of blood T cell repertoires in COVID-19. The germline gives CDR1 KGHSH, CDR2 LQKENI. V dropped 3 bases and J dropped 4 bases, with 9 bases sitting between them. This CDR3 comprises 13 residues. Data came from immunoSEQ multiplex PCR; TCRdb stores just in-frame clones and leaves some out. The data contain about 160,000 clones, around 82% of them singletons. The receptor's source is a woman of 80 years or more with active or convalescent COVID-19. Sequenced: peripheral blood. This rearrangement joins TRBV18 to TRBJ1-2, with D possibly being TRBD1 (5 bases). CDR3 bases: TGTGCCAGCTCACCGGGGCAGAGCTATGGCTACACCTTC. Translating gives CASSPGQSYGYTF.